Listed below are T cell receptor beta chains from one sample, sequenced in a study of beta chain features in type 1 diabetes. Sequencing used immunoSEQ multiplex PCR; TCRdb keeps in-frame clones, though not all of them. The repertoire holds about 900,000 clones, with roughly 15% as singletons. Input material: naive CD4+ T cells from blood. Receptors originate from a young woman in good health. Each CDR3 is given with its conserved first and last residue. The order of the fields is CDR3 DNA, CDR3 protein, D gene, clone size, V gene, J gene. D genes are given only for firm matches. The size field is filled for only some rows; it gives once, few, many or a size class.

CDR3nt: TGCGCCAGCAGCGTAGTGGACCCCTACGAGCAGTACTTC
CDR3aa: CASSVVDPYEQYF
d_gene: NA
abundance: few
v_gene: TRBV4-3
j_gene: TRBJ2-7

CDR3nt: TGTGCCAGCAGCCCCGGGGTTAGCGGGGTAACAGATACGCAGTATTTT
CDR3aa: CASSPGVSGVTDTQYF
d_gene: TRBD2
abundance: NA
v_gene: TRBV9
j_gene: TRBJ2-3

CDR3nt: TGCGCCAGCAGCCCCTTAGCGGGCACAGATACGCAGTATTTT
CDR3aa: CASSPLAGTDTQYF
d_gene: NA
abundance: few
v_gene: TRBV5-1
j_gene: TRBJ2-3

CDR3nt: TGTGCCAGCAGTTTACCTCAGCTAGCGGGAGGGCGCGAGGAGCAGTTCTTC
CDR3aa: CASSLPQLAGGREEQFF
d_gene: TRBD2
abundance: NA
v_gene: TRBV28
j_gene: TRBJ2-1

CDR3nt: TGCGCCAGCTCCGACCCCGCGGGGACAGGGTCTGGCACTGAAGCTTTCTTT
CDR3aa: CASSDPAGTGSGTEAFF
d_gene: TRBD1
abundance: few
v_gene: TRBV5-1
j_gene: TRBJ1-1

CDR3nt: TGTGCCAGCAGCTTATCAACAGGACCGTACAATGAGCAGTTCTTC
CDR3aa: CASSLSTGPYNEQFF
d_gene: NA
abundance: NA
v_gene: TRBV7-9
j_gene: TRBJ2-1

CDR3nt: TGTGCCAGCAGTTTAATGGTTTCACCCCTCCACTTT
CDR3aa: CASSLMVSPLHF
d_gene: NA
abundance: NA
v_gene: TRBV28
j_gene: TRBJ1-6

CDR3nt: TGTGCCAGCTCACCACAACAGGGGCGGGAGACCCAGTACTTC
CDR3aa: CASSPQQGRETQYF
d_gene: TRBD1
abundance: few
v_gene: TRBV18
j_gene: TRBJ2-5

CDR3nt: TGTGCCAGCAGCCCTCCCCCCCACAATGAGCAGTTCTTC
CDR3aa: CASSPPPHNEQFF
d_gene: NA
abundance: few
v_gene: TRBV9
j_gene: TRBJ2-1

CDR3nt: TGCGCCAGCAGCTTGCTGTCCCATACGCAGTATTTT
CDR3aa: CASSLLSHTQYF
d_gene: NA
abundance: NA
v_gene: TRBV5-1
j_gene: TRBJ2-3

CDR3nt: TGTGCCAGCAGTTTAATGTTGGCAGGGAGCAATCAGCCCCAGCATTTT
CDR3aa: CASSLMLAGSNQPQHF
d_gene: NA
abundance: NA
v_gene: TRBV28
j_gene: TRBJ1-5

CDR3nt: TGTGCCAGCAGTTTTTCTAGCGGGAGTGCATACGAGCAGTACTTC
CDR3aa: CASSFSSGSAYEQYF
d_gene: TRBD2
abundance: NA
v_gene: TRBV28
j_gene: TRBJ2-7

CDR3nt: TGTGCCAGCAGCCCCCGCGTTAGCAGTTGGTACGAGCAGTACTTC
CDR3aa: CASSPRVSSWYEQYF
d_gene: NA
abundance: NA
v_gene: TRBV7-6
j_gene: TRBJ2-7

CDR3nt: TGCGCCAGCAGCTGGAGGACGGTCACGAACACCGGGGAGCTGTTTTTT
CDR3aa: CASSWRTVTNTGELFF
d_gene: NA
abundance: NA
v_gene: TRBV5-1
j_gene: TRBJ2-2

CDR3nt: TGTGCCACCAGCCGGGGGGGGATCTCTGGAAACACCATATATTTT
CDR3aa: CATSRGGISGNTIYF
d_gene: NA
abundance: few
v_gene: TRBV15
j_gene: TRBJ1-3

CDR3nt: TGCGCCAGCAGCTCGGACTACCTCAGACCGAGAGGGGCCTACGAGCAGTACTTC
CDR3aa: CASSSDYLRPRGAYEQYF
d_gene: NA
abundance: NA
v_gene: TRBV5-1
j_gene: TRBJ2-7

CDR3nt: TGTGCCAGCTCACCGGGACAGGGGAACTATGGCTACACCTTC
CDR3aa: CASSPGQGNYGYTF
d_gene: TRBD1
abundance: NA
v_gene: TRBV18
j_gene: TRBJ1-2

CDR3nt: TGTGCCAGCAGCTTAATGGCTAGCGGAGCCTACGAGCAGTACTTC
CDR3aa: CASSLMASGAYEQYF
d_gene: TRBD2
abundance: NA
v_gene: TRBV7-9
j_gene: TRBJ2-7

CDR3nt: TGTGCCAGCAGATGGGGAGACACTGAAGCTTTCTTT
CDR3aa: CASRWGDTEAFF
d_gene: NA
abundance: NA
v_gene: TRBV2
j_gene: TRBJ1-1

CDR3nt: TGTGCCAGCAGCGGAGAACCCGCCGCAGATACGCAGTATTTT
CDR3aa: CASSGEPAADTQYF
d_gene: NA
abundance: NA
v_gene: TRBV7-2
j_gene: TRBJ2-3

CDR3nt: TGTGCCAGCAGCGTAGAAATCGGGACTAGCGGCTACAATGAGCAGTTCTTC
CDR3aa: CASSVEIGTSGYNEQFF
d_gene: TRBD2
abundance: few
v_gene: TRBV9
j_gene: TRBJ2-1

CDR3nt: TGTGCCAGCAGCTTAGAAGGGGGCAGGGGAAAGCAGTTCTTC
CDR3aa: CASSLEGGRGKQFF
d_gene: TRBD1
abundance: NA
v_gene: TRBV7-2
j_gene: TRBJ2-1

CDR3nt: TGTGCCAGCAGGAGAGTAGCGGGAGAAGGTACGCAGTATTTT
CDR3aa: CASRRVAGEGTQYF
d_gene: TRBD2
abundance: NA
v_gene: TRBV2
j_gene: TRBJ2-3

CDR3nt: TGTGCCAGCAGCTCCTCTAGTAGCGGGAGTCGATCCGAGACCCAGTACTTC
CDR3aa: CASSSSSSGSRSETQYF
d_gene: TRBD2
abundance: few
v_gene: TRBV11-2
j_gene: TRBJ2-5

CDR3nt: TGCGCCAGCAGTTCTTCCTTGAACACCGGGGAGCTGTTTTTT
CDR3aa: CASSSSLNTGELFF
d_gene: NA
abundance: few
v_gene: TRBV10-1
j_gene: TRBJ2-2

CDR3nt: TGTGCCAGCAGCGCCCGGGGACTAGCGGGAGCCGTTGAGCAGTTCTTC
CDR3aa: CASSARGLAGAVEQFF
d_gene: TRBD2
abundance: NA
v_gene: TRBV7-9
j_gene: TRBJ2-1

CDR3nt: TGTGCCAGCACTACCCTCGGCCAGGGACCGTACGAGCAGTACTTC
CDR3aa: CASTTLGQGPYEQYF
d_gene: NA
abundance: NA
v_gene: TRBV28
j_gene: TRBJ2-7

CDR3nt: TGTGCCAGCAGCCCGAAAAACATTCAGTACTTC
CDR3aa: CASSPKNIQYF
d_gene: NA
abundance: many
v_gene: TRBV7-9
j_gene: TRBJ2-4

CDR3nt: TGTGCCAGCCGCCGGGACAGGCAAGAGACCCAGTACTTC
CDR3aa: CASRRDRQETQYF
d_gene: TRBD1
abundance: few
v_gene: TRBV5-4
j_gene: TRBJ2-5

CDR3nt: TGTGCCAGCACAGCCTACCCGCGAGTAACTATCAACTACAATGAGCAGTTCTTC
CDR3aa: CASTAYPRVTINYNEQFF
d_gene: NA
abundance: NA
v_gene: TRBV27
j_gene: TRBJ2-1